This TCR beta chain was documented in a study of cytomegalovirus exposure and HLA in healthy donors. Turning to the study itself: Earlier results showed approximately 120 million unique TCR beta sequences derived from roughly 180 million T cells. Study outcomes and limitations: Most TCR sequences proved rare, with some public TCRs found in many donors. TCR beta V- and J-gene trimming, according to a later analysis, was linked to a missense DCLRE1C variant.

PCR employed 60 Vbeta and 13 Jbeta primers. Measured with immunoSEQ multiplex PCR; TCRdb has only the in-frame clones, and not every one. This table holds roughly 150,000 clones, just over 75% found once. This clone was counted only a few times. Its specificity is unknown. The sequence was collected from a woman aged 40 to 55 in good health and CMV-seronegative. Material for sequencing was PBMCs.

The CDR3 here is CAWSVAPGTSYGYTF. Written as DNA, the CDR3 is TGTGCCTGGAGTGTTGCCCCAGGGACATCCTATGGCTACACCTTC. The V gene is TRBV30, the J gene TRBJ1-2, with a weak D call TRBD1 (6 bases). The V gene's germline CDR1 is GTSNPN and CDR2 SVGIG (reference sequence). V lost 0 bases and J lost 4, with 15 bases in between. The CDR3 runs to 15 residues.